These 9 T cell receptor beta chains originate from one sample sequenced in a study of human T cells and chemical hapten exposure. Time point reported: patch test 2, 6 weeks after DPC sensitization. Treatment defined: therapeutic diphenylcyclopropenone sensitization with weekly scalp DPC. One entry per CDR3 protein, called by TCRdb with MiXCR from the RACE reads. Of over 130,000 distinct CDR3 sequences in the sample, 10% to 15% were seen once. The sample in question was whole blood, obtained in connection with sensitization to the hapten diphenylcyclopropenone (DPC). Receptor source: a woman between 50 and 59 years old with alopecia areata. Some clones in this sample may be carry-over from other donors' samples.

This clonotype was seen a handful of times. This rearrangement joins TRBV7-3 to TRBJ2-4; 8 nucleotides align to TRBD2. The CDR3 runs to 15 residues. After removal of 5 bases from V and 0 bases from J, the junction contained 3 bases not matched to a gene. From germline, CDR1 is SGHTA and CDR2 FQGTGA. The chain's CDR3 is CASSPSGLAKNIQYF. The CDR3 DNA reads TGTGCCAGCAGCCCTAGCGGGTTAGCCAAAAACATTCAGTACTTC.

The V and J genes are TRBV5-6 and TRBJ2-2, with D uncertain. Germline V gene data show CDR1 as SGHDT and CDR2 as YYEEEE. V lost 2 bases and J 6 bases, leaving 11 bases between the germline ends. The CDR3 is made up of 14 amino acids. The CDR3 here is CASSLRRAPGELFF. The CDR3 bases are TGTGCCAGCAGCTTACGACGAGCCCCCGGGGAGCTGTTTTTT. Variable domain in full (rest from reference TRBV5-6 and TRBJ2-2): DAGVTQSPTHLIKTRGQQVTLRCSPKSGHDTVSWYQQALGQGPQFIFQYYEEEERQRGNFPDRFSGHQFPNYSSELNVNALLLGDSALYLCASSLRRAPGELFFGEGSRLTVL.

This chain links TRBV20-1 with TRBJ1-2; D remains ambiguous. CDR3 size: 14 residues. CDR1 and CDR2 (germline): DFQATT, SNEGSKA (reference sequence). V lost 0 bases and J lost 6, with 14 bases in between. In nucleotides, the CDR3 is TGCAGTGCTAGAGATCCTGGCCTGGGCCATGGCTACACCTTC. It translates to CSARDPGLGHGYTF.

This clonotype was counted between two and nine times. The V and J genes are TRBV2 and TRBJ1-1; D is uncertain. The CDR3 contains 11 residues. The germline gives CDR1 SNHLY, CDR2 FYNNEI. Trimming removed 4 bases from V and 5 bases from J, with 5 bases in between. The CDR3 loop is CASSVGTEAFF. CDR3 in DNA: TGTGCCAGCAGTGTCGGTACTGAAGCTTTCTTT.

This clonotype came up a few times. The rearrangement joins TRBV7-9 to TRBJ2-2; perhaps D is TRBD1 or TRBD2 (5 bases each). Germline V gene sequence: CDR1 SEHNR, CDR2 FQNEAQ (reference sequence). The CDR3 is 16 amino acids. Trimming removed 5 bases at V and 4 bases at J, with 17 bases between. This CDR3 is CASSPPRGSFTGELFF. CDR3 bases: TGTGCCAGCAGCCCTCCCCGGGGCAGTTTCACCGGGGAGCTGTTTTTT.

This clonotype has ten or more counts. V gene TRBV29-1 combines with J gene TRBJ2-6; D gene unclear. Trimming left V 6 bases short and J 2 bases short, with 5 bases between. In germline, CDR1 is SQVTM, CDR2 ANQGSEA. The CDR3 is 12 residues long. The CDR3 region has the DNA TGCAGCGTGATTACTGGGGCCAACGTCCTGACTTTC. It encodes CSVITGANVLTF.

The V call is TRBV20-1, the J call TRBJ2-5; TRBD2 might be the D (6 bases). The CDR3 totals 15 residues. From germline, CDR1 is DFQATT and CDR2 SNEGSKA (reference sequence). Trimming took off 4 bases at V and 5 bases at J, with 20 bases between the two ends. CDR3 amino acids: CSAIPGLSSGETQYF. The CDR3 region has the DNA TGCAGTGCTATACCGGGACTGTCGTCTGGGGAGACCCAGTACTTC.

The V gene is TRBV19, the J gene TRBJ2-7; 10 bases agree with TRBD1. Unmatched junction bases numbered 3, after V lost 3 bases and J lost 1 base. Germline CDR1 reads LNHDA; CDR2 reads SQIVND (reference sequence). The CDR3 extends over 15 amino acids. In DNA, the CDR3 is TGTGCCAGTAGTATTGACAGGGGGCTTTCCTACGAGCAGTACTTC. Amino acids: CASSIDRGLSYEQYF.

This clonotype appeared many times. This chain uses TRBV5-1 with TRBJ2-1; 9 nucleotides line up with TRBD1. This CDR3 has 13 residues. V trimming: 9 bases; J trimming: 8 bases; junction bases outside the gene matches: 9. CDR1 SGHRS and CDR2 YFSETQ come from the germline V gene. The CDR3 coding sequence is TGCGCCACCTACGGGACAGGGTCCGATGAGCAGTTCTTC. Translation gives CATYGTGSDEQFF. Full variable domain (remainder filled in from reference TRBV5-1 and TRBJ2-1): KAGVTQTPRYLIKTRGQQVTLSCSPISGHRSVSWYQQTPGQGLQFLFEYFSETQRNKGNFPGRFSGRQFSNSRSEMNVSTLELGDSALYLCATYGTGSDEQFFGPGTRLTVL.